Presented here are 10 T cell receptor beta chains from one specimen sequenced in a study of PD-L1 blockade in urothelial cancer. Assay: immunoSEQ multiplex PCR; the TCRdb copy retains only in-frame clones and omits some. Of about 37,000 clones detected, 84% appear once; the ten largest clones hold around 16%. Time point here: pretreatment peripheral blood. The sequenced sample was PBMCs, obtained around atezolizumab (anti-PD-L1) treatment. The source of these receptors is a man in his 60s with urothelial cancer.

This chain joins TRBV6-5 and TRBJ2-1, with 10 bases identical to TRBD2. Trimming at V came to 2 bases and at J to 5 bases, leaving 6 bases not matched to a gene. Germline V gene data show CDR1 as MNHEY and CDR2 as SVGAGI. This CDR3 is built from 16 residues. CDR3 in DNA: TGTGCCAGCAGTTACCTCGGACTAGCGGAAGACAATGAGCAGTTCTTC. Protein product: CASSYLGLAEDNEQFF.

This chain connects TRBV7-2 to TRBJ1-5, with D perhaps matching TRBD1 (5 bases). V lost 5 bases and J 6 bases, leaving 20 bases between the germline ends. Germline lookup yields CDR1 SGHTA and CDR2 FQGNSA. The CDR3 consists of 16 residues. In nucleotides, the CDR3 is TGTGCCAGCAGCCCCCAGACGGGTGGGGCTGGTCAGCCCCAGCATTTT. It is translated as CASSPQTGGAGQPQHF. The variable domain in full, with the rest retrieved from reference TRBV7-2 and TRBJ1-5, is GAGVSQSPSNKVTEKGKDVELRCDPISGHTALYWYRQSLGQGLEFLIYFQGNSAPDKSGLPSDRFSAERTGGSVSTLTIQRTQQEDSAVYLCASSPQTGGAGQPQHFGDGTRLSIL.

V is TRBV11-3 and J is TRBJ1-1, with TRBD1 identical over 7 bases. CDR3 length equals 13 residues. V was clipped by 2 bases and J by 4 bases; unmatched bases: 1. Germline V lookup: CDR1 SGHNT, CDR2 YENEEA. The CDR3 sequence is CASSLYRGTEAFF. The CDR3 DNA follows: TGTGCCAGCAGCTTATACAGGGGCACTGAAGCTTTCTTT.

This chain connects TRBV30 to TRBJ1-5; no definite D call. Trimming stripped 0 bases from V and 3 bases from J, with 6 bases between. The CDR3 runs to 13 residues. From germline, CDR1 is GTSNPN and CDR2 SVGIG (reference sequence). The CDR3 nucleotides read TGTGCCTGGAGTGTTGAGGACAATCAGCCCCAGCATTTT. Its translation is CAWSVEDNQPQHF.

The chain carries TRBV28 and TRBJ2-3; 9 nucleotides agree with TRBD2. The CDR3 is 15 residues long. Germline V CDR1 and CDR2: MDHEN, SYDVKM. With V trimmed by 4 bases and J by 8 bases, 10 bases remained unmatched. The CDR3 here is CASSWTSEKRRTQYF. CDR3 DNA: TGTGCCAGCAGTTGGACTAGCGAAAAGAGGCGTACGCAGTATTTT.

The chain joins TRBV6-1 to TRBJ1-1; unclear D gene. The V end lost 9 bases, the J end lost 5 bases, and 16 bases lay between the germline ends. Germline V gene sequence: CDR1 MNHNS, CDR2 SASEGT. The CDR3 runs 13 residues. CDR3 amino acids: CASNQIGDTEAFF. DNA for the CDR3: TGTGCCAGTAATCAAATCGGGGATACTGAAGCTTTCTTT.

The rearrangement joins TRBV4-2 to TRBJ2-1; TRBD2 matches 8 bases. Germline V gene sequence: CDR1 LGHNA, CDR2 YNFKEQ. Trimming cost V 1 base and J 7 bases; bases outside gene matches: 9. The CDR3 spans 16 residues. In DNA form, the CDR3 reads TGTGCCAGCAGCCAAGCTGTCGGGAGGGCCTTGAATGAGCAGTTCTTC. Its protein product is CASSQAVGRALNEQFF.

The chain is built from TRBV5-6 and TRBJ2-7; no definite D call. The CDR3 spans 11 residues. Germline V gene lookup returns CDR1 SGHDT and CDR2 YYEEEE. Trimming pared 4 bases from V and 5 bases from J, leaving 7 bases between. The CDR3 sequence: CASSILHEQYF. The CDR3 DNA follows: TGTGCCAGCAGCATCCTACACGAGCAGTACTTC.

This clone was seen only once. The chain uses TRBV5-4 and TRBJ1-1; perhaps TRBD1 as D (5 bases). This CDR3 spans 15 amino acids. Trimming stripped 4 bases from V and 2 bases from J, with 15 bases between. CDR1 SGHNT and CDR2 YYREEE come from the germline V gene (reference sequence). CDR3 bases: TGTGCCAGCAGCCTACGAACAGGAATCAACACTGAAGCTTTCTTT. Protein product: CASSLRTGINTEAFF.

V usage is TRBV30 and J usage is TRBJ1-2; 7 bases align to TRBD1. This CDR3 region has 14 residues. Germline V gives CDR1 GTSNPN, CDR2 SVGIG (reference sequence). V lost 5 bases to trimming and J lost 1 base; unmatched junction nucleotides: 7. As DNA, the CDR3 is TGTGCCTGGTTGGACAGGACATTTAACTATGGCTACACCTTC. It yields the protein CAWLDRTFNYGYTF.